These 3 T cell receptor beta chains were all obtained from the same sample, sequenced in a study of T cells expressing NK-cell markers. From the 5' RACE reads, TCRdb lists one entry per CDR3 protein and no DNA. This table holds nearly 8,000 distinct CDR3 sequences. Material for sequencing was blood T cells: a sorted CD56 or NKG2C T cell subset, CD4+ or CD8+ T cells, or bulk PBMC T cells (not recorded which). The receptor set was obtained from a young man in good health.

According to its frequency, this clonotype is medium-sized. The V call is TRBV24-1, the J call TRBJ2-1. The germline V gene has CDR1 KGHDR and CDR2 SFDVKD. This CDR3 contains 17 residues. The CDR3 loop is CATSDPGGVAPYNEQFF.

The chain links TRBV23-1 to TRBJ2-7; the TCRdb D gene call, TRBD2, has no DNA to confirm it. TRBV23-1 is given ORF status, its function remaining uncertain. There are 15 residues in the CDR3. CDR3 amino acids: CASSQSGALTYEQYF.

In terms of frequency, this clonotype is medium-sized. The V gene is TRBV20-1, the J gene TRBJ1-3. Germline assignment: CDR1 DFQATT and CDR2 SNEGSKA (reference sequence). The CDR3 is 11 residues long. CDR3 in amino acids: CSAQDVNTIYF.